What follows are 13 T cell receptor beta chains derived from one specimen sequenced in a study of blood T cell repertoires in COVID-19. Libraries were prepared by immunoSEQ multiplex PCR; TCRdb keeps only in-frame clonotypes and omits some of them. The sample comprises about 60,000 clones, 90% of which are singletons, and roughly 1.4% rests with the top ten. Sequenced input: peripheral blood. Receptors were obtained from a man in his 60s with acute or convalescent COVID-19.

This chain connects TRBV12-3 or TRBV12-4 to TRBJ2-3, with D possibly matching TRBD2 (5 bases). This CDR3 is built from 11 residues. Deletions cut 5 bases from V and 7 bases from J, with 7 bases between. The chain's CDR3 is CASSAGNTQYF. The CDR3 DNA is TGTGCCAGCAGTGCCGGGAATACGCAGTATTTT.

The CDR3: CASSPGDIPGYTF. In DNA form, the CDR3 reads TGTGCCAGCAGTCCAGGGGACATACCCGGCTACACCTTC. The V and J genes are TRBV6-2 or TRBV6-3 and TRBJ1-2; D is possibly TRBD1 (6 bases). Per the germline V gene, CDR1 is MNHEY and CDR2 is SVGEGT. CDR3 length: 13 residues. V was pared by 5 bases and J by 8 bases, with 15 bases between.

The rearrangement uses TRBV25-1 and TRBJ2-7; 8 bases map to TRBD2. CDR1 MGHDK and CDR2 SYGVNS come from the germline V gene. This CDR3 spans 15 amino acids. J lost 5 bases, V lost 3 bases, and 9 bases had no gene match. CDR3 protein: CASSDVAGSPHEQYF. DNA for the CDR3: TGTGCCAGCAGTGACGTAGCGGGGAGCCCCCACGAGCAGTACTTC.

J is TRBJ2-3 and V is TRBV6-2 or TRBV6-3; D is possibly TRBD1 (7 bases). The CDR3 loop spans 18 amino acids. Germline V gene sequence: CDR1 MNHEY, CDR2 SVGEGT. Deletions cut 7 bases from V and 2 bases from J, with 25 bases between. In nucleotides, the CDR3 is TGTGCCAGCACCCCACACTACTCCAGGGGGGCCCTCACAGATACGCAGTATTTT. It encodes CASTPHYSRGALTDTQYF.

J is TRBJ1-5 and V is TRBV12-3 or TRBV12-4, with TRBD1 matching over 7 bases. Trimming at V came to 9 bases and at J to 1 base, leaving 3 bases not matched to a gene. CDR3 length: 13 amino acids. The CDR3 nucleotides read TGTGCCAGTACGACAGGGAGCAATCAGCCCCAGCATTTT. Translating gives CASTTGSNQPQHF.

The chain is built from TRBV9 and TRBJ1-1; unclear D gene. V lost 4 bases, J lost 0 bases, and 16 bases lay in between. The CDR3 contains 16 residues. CDR1 SGDLS and CDR2 YYNGEE come from the germline V gene. CDR3 sequence (DNA): TGTGCCAGCAGCCCCTCCCATTGGGCCATGAACACTGAAGCTTTCTTT. As protein: CASSPSHWAMNTEAFF. Variable domain in full (rest from reference TRBV9 and TRBJ1-1): DSGVTQTPKHLITATGQRVTLRCSPRSGDLSVYWYQQSLDQGLQFLIQYYNGEERAKGNILERFSAQQFPDLHSELNLSSLELGDSALYFCASSPSHWAMNTEAFFGQGTRLTVV.

This sequence joins TRBV5-5 and TRBJ2-5; 9 bases align to TRBD2. CDR1 is SGHKS, CDR2 YYEKEE, per germline (reference sequence). V shed 2 bases and J 5 bases; nucleotides not matched to a gene: 16. The CDR3 covers 18 residues. CDR3 protein: CASSLLGRIAGAQETQYF. CDR3 sequence (DNA): TGTGCCAGCAGCTTACTTGGGAGGATAGCGGGAGCCCAGGAGACCCAGTACTTC.

This rearrangement joins TRBV19 to TRBJ2-7; the match to TRBD2 covers 8 bases. V was clipped by 6 bases and J by 0 bases; unmatched bases: 7. Germline CDR1 LNHDA, CDR2 SQIVND (reference sequence). The length of the CDR3 is 15 residues. In nucleotides, the CDR3 is TGTGCCAGTAGGCATCTAGCGGGCAGCTCCTACGAGCAGTACTTC. Its protein product is CASRHLAGSSYEQYF.

The gene calls are TRBV20-1 and TRBJ2-1, with TRBD1 matching 7 bases. The germline CDR1 and CDR2 sequences are DFQATT and SNEGSKA (reference sequence). The CDR3 has 14 residues. Trimming cost V 3 bases and J 8 bases; bases outside gene matches: 10. CDR3 DNA sequence: TGCAGTGCTAGTTCCCCCAACAGGGGACATGAGCAGTTCTTC. Protein product: CSASSPNRGHEQFF.

The chain has TRBV10-3 and TRBJ1-1, with D maybe TRBD1 (6 bases). V was shortened by 10 bases and J by 1 base, with 10 bases between the two germline ends. This CDR3 comprises 12 residues. The germline V gene has CDR1 ENHRY and CDR2 SYGVKD. The CDR3 sequence is CATGASNTEAFF. For the CDR3, the DNA is TGTGCCACAGGGGCGTCGAACACTGAAGCTTTCTTT.

The chain is built from TRBV4-2 and TRBJ1-1, with a weak D call TRBD1 (5 bases). Germline V gene lookup returns CDR1 LGHNA and CDR2 YNFKEQ. This CDR3 has 17 residues. Deletions cut 1 base from V and 3 bases from J, with 18 bases between. The CDR3 DNA reads TGTGCCAGCAGCCAAGTTCTCTGGGCCTTCAGGGACACTGAAGCTTTCTTT. Translating gives CASSQVLWAFRDTEAFF.

CDR3 amino acids: CASSLDGRTPNYGYTF. CDR3 DNA sequence: TGTGCCAGCAGCTTAGATGGTCGGACACCTAACTATGGCTACACCTTC. The chain couples TRBV7-8 to TRBJ1-2; the D gene is possibly TRBD1 (5 bases). The CDR3 is 16 residues long. Germline lookup yields CDR1 SGHVS and CDR2 FQNEAQ. V was cut by 1 base and J by 0 bases, with 12 bases left in between.

This CDR3 reads CASSLRPTAHTEAFF. In nucleotides, the CDR3 is TGTGCCAGCAGTTTACGTCCGACAGCTCACACTGAAGCTTTCTTT. V is TRBV28 and J is TRBJ1-1; a possible D gene is TRBD1 (5 bases). This CDR3 has 15 amino acids. Germline V gives CDR1 MDHEN, CDR2 SYDVKM. Deletions cut 2 bases from V and 3 bases from J, with 13 bases between. Looking up the rest from reference TRBV28 and TRBJ1-1 gives the full variable domain: DVKVTQSSRYLVKRTGEKVFLECVQDMDHENMFWYRQDPGLGLRLIYFSYDVKMKEKGDIPEGYSVSREKKERFSLILESASTNQTSMYLCASSLRPTAHTEAFFGQGTRLTVV.